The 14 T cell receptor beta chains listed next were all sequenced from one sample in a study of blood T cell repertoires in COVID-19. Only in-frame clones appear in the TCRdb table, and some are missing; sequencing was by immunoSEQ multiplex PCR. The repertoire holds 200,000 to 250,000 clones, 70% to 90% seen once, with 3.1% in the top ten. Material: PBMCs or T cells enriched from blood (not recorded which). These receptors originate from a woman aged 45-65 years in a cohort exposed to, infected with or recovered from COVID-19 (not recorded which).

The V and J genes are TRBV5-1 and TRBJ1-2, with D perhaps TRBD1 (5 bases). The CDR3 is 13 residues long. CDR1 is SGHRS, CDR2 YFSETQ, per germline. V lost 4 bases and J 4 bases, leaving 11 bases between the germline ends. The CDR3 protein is CASSADSSYGYTF. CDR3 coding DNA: TGCGCCAGCAGCGCCGACAGTTCCTATGGCTACACCTTC.

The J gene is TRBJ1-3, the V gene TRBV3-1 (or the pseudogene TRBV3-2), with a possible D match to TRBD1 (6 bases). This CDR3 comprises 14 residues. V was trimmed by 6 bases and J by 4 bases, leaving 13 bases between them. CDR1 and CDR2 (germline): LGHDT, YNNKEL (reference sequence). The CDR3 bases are TGTGCCAGCAGTGTTACAGGGAGCGGAAACACCATATATTTT. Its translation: CASSVTGSGNTIYF.

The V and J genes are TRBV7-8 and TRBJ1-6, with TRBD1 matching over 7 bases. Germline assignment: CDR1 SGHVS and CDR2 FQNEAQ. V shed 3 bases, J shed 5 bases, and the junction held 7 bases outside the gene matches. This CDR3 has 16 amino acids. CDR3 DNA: TGTGCCAGCAGCTTTCAGGGGGTTCCTAATAATTCACCCCTCCACTTT. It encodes CASSFQGVPNNSPLHF.

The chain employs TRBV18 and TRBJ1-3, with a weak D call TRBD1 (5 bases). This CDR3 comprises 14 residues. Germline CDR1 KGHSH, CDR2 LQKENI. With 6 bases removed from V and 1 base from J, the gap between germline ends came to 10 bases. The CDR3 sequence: CASSWGRSGNTIYF. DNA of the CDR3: TGTGCCAGCTCGTGGGGGAGGTCTGGAAACACCATATATTTT. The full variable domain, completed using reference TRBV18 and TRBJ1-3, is NAGVMQNPRHLVRRRGQEARLRCSPMKGHSHVYWYRQLPEEGLKFMVYLQKENIIDESGMPKERFSAEFPKEGPSILRIQQVVRGDSAAYFCASSWGRSGNTIYFGEGSWLTVV.

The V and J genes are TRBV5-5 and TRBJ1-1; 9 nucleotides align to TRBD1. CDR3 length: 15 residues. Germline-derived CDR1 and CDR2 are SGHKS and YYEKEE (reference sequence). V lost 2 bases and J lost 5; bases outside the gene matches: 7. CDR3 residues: CASSFLGQGSTEAFF. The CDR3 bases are TGTGCCAGCAGCTTTTTAGGACAGGGGTCAACTGAAGCTTTCTTT.

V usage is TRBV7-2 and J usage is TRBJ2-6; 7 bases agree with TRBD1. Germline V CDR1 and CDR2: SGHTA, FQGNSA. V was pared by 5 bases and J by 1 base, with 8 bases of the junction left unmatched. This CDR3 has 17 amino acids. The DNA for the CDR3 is TGTGCCAGCAGCCCACGGACAGGCAGATCTGGGGCCAACGTCCTGACTTTC. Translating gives CASSPRTGRSGANVLTF.

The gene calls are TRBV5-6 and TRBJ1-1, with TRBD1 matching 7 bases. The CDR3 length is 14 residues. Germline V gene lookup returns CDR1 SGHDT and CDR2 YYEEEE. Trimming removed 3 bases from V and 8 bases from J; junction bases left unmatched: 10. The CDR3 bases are TGTGCCAGCAGCTCCCTTACCTACAGGGGAGAAGCTTTCTTT. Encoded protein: CASSSLTYRGEAFF.

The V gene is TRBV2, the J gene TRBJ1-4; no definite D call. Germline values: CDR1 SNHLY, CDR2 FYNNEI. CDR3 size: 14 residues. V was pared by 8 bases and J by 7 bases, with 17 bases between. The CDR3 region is CASHAEARSEKLFF. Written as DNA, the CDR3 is TGTGCCAGCCATGCGGAAGCTCGAAGTGAAAAACTGTTTTTT.

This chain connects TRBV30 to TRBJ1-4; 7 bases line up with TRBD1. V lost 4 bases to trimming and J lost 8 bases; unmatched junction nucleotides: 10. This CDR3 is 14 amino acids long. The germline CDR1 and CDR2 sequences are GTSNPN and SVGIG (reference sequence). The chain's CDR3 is CAWNPSGGTEKLFF. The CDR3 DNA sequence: TGTGCCTGGAATCCCTCAGGGGGAACAGAAAAACTGTTTTTT.

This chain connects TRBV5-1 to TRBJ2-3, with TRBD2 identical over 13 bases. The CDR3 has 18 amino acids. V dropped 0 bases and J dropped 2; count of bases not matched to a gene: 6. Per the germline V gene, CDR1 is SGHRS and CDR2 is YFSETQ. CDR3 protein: CASSLGTTSGGNTDTQYF. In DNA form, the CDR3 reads TGCGCCAGCAGCTTGGGGACGACTAGCGGGGGGAACACAGATACGCAGTATTTT.

The CDR3 loop reads CSAPRGTGVYGYTF. The CDR3 bases are TGCAGCGCCCCGCGGGGGACAGGGGTCTATGGCTACACCTTC. This chain links TRBV29-1 with TRBJ1-2; 10 nucleotides line up with TRBD1. The CDR3 spans 14 residues. Germline loops: CDR1 SQVTM, CDR2 ANQGSEA. The V segment lost 7 bases and the J segment 4 bases; nucleotides outside the gene matches: 9.

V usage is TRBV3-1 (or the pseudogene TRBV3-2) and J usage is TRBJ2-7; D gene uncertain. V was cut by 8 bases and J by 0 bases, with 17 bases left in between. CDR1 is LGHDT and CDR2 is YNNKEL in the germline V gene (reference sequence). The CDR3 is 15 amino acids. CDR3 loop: CASSRVERSSYEQYF. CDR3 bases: TGTGCCAGCTCCAGAGTGGAGCGCAGCTCCTACGAGCAGTACTTC.

This CDR3 reads CASSRGLALGETQYF. In nucleotides, the CDR3 is TGTGCCAGCAGCCGAGGACTAGCCCTTGGGGAGACCCAGTACTTC. V is TRBV7-3 and J is TRBJ2-5; 8 nucleotides line up with TRBD2. CDR3 length: 15 amino acids. V trimming: 5 bases; J trimming: 5 bases; junction bases outside the gene matches: 10. CDR1 SGHTA and CDR2 FQGTGA come from the germline V gene.

The CDR3 bases are TGCGCCAGCAGCTTGGGAGGGCCAGATCAAGGCTATGGCTACACCTTC. Residues: CASSLGGPDQGYGYTF. The genes are TRBV5-1 and TRBJ1-2; D is ambiguous. CDR1 SGHRS and CDR2 YFSETQ come from the germline V gene. V lost 0 bases and J lost 4, with 16 bases in between. The length of the CDR3 is 16 residues.